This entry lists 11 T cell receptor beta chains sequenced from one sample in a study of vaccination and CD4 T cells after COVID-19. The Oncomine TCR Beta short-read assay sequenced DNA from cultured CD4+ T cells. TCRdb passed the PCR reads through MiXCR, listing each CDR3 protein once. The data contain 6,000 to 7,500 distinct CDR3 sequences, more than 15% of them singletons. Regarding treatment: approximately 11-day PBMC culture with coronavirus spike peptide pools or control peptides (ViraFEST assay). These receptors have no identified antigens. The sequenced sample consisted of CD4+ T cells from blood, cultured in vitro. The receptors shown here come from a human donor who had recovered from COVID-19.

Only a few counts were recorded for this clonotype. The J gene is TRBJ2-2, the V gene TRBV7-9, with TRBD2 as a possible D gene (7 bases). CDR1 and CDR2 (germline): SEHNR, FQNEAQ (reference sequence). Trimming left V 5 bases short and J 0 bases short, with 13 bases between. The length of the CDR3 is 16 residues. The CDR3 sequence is CASSGSGGPNTGELFF. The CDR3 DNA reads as TGTGCCAGCAGCGGGTCCGGGGGGCCGAACACCGGGGAGCTGTTTTTT.

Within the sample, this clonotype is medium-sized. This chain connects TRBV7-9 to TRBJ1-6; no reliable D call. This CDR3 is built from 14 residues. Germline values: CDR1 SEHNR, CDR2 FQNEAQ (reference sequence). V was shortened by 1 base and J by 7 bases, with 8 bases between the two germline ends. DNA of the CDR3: TGTGCCAGCAGCTTAGACGGACTCAATTCACCCCTCCACTTT. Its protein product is CASSLDGLNSPLHF.

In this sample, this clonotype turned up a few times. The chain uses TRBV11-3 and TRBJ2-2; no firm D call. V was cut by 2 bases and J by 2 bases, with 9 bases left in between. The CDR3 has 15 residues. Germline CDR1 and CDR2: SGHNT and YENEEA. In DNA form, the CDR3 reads TGTGCCAGCAGCTTACTTCGACTTAACACCGGGGAGCTGTTTTTT. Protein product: CASSLLRLNTGELFF.

The CDR3 region is CASSIDRADTQYF. The CDR3 DNA reads as TGTGCCAGTAGTATCGACAGGGCAGATACGCAGTATTTT. The J gene is TRBJ2-3, the V gene TRBV19; 7 bases are a match to TRBD1. The germline gives CDR1 LNHDA, CDR2 SQIVND (reference sequence). The CDR3 totals 13 residues. Unmatched junction bases numbered 1, after V lost 3 bases and J lost 4 bases.

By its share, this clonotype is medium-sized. In DNA, the CDR3 is TGTGCCAGCAGTTTATTAACGGGGGCGATTGAAGCTTTCTTT. Protein: CASSLLTGAIEAFF. The chain employs TRBV28 and TRBJ1-1, with D perhaps matching TRBD1 (6 bases). V was cut by 1 base and J by 7 bases, with 13 bases left in between. CDR1 is MDHEN and CDR2 is SYDVKM in the germline V gene. The CDR3 extends over 14 amino acids.

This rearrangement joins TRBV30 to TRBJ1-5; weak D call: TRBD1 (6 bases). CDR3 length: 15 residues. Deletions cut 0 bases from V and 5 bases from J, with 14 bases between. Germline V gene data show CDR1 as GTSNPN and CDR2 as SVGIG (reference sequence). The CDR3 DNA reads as TGTGCCTGGAGTGTTCAGGGGACCCTCCATCAGCCCCAGCATTTT. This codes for CAWSVQGTLHQPQHF.

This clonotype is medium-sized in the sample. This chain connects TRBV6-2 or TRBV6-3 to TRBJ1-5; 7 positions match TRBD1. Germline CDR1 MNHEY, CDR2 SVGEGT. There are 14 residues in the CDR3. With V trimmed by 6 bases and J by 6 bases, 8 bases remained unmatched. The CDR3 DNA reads TGTGCCAGCAGCCCCCAGGGGGAGGTTCAGCCCCAGCATTTT. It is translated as CASSPQGEVQPQHF.

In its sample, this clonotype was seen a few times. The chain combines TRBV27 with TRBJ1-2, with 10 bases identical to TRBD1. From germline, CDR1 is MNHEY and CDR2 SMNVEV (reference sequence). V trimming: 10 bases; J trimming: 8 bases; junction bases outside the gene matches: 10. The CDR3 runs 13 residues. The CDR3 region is CATRGTGVGGYTF. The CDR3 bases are TGTGCCACCCGCGGGACAGGGGTCGGCGGCTACACCTTC.

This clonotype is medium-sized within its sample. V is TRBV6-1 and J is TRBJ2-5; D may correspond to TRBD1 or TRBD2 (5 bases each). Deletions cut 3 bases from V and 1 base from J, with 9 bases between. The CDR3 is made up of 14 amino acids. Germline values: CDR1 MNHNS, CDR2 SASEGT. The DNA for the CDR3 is TGTGCCAGCAGTGAGGGACGGATCCAAGAGACCCAGTACTTC. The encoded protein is CASSEGRIQETQYF.

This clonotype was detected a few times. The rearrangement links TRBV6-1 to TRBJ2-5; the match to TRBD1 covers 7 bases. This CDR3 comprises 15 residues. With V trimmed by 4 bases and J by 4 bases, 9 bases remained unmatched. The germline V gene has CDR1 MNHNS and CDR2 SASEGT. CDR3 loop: CASSGFWDRRETQYF. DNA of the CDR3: TGTGCCAGCAGTGGGTTTTGGGACAGAAGAGAGACCCAGTACTTC.

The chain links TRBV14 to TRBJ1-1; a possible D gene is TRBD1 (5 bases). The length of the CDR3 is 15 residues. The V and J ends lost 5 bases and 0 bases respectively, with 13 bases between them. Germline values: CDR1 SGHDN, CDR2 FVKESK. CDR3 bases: TGTGCCAGCAGCAACCGACAGTTCCTGAACACTGAAGCTTTCTTT. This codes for CASSNRQFLNTEAFF.